Reported below is one T cell receptor beta chain. The antigen is unknown. The germline V and J ends were trimmed by 5 bases and 0 bases, with 14 bases remaining between them. CDR3 length equals 16 residues. Germline lookup yields CDR1 SGHRS and CDR2 YFSETQ. Participants had chemo-refractory metastatic non-small-cell lung cancer and were treated with focal radiation plus ipilimumab CTLA-4 blockade. Sequenced by immunoSEQ multiplex PCR; TCRdb stores in-frame clones only, minus some. The data hold roughly 53,000 clones, with 84% observed a single time. This record comes from a study of radiotherapy plus CTLA-4 blockade in lung cancer. General observations from the study: TCR clones of tumor origin grew in blood after radiotherapy plus ipilimumab.

This clonotype was obtained from a human donor with non-small cell lung cancer whose response to radiotherapy plus ipilimumab could not be evaluated. Here the sequenced sample was peripheral blood, taken from a patient treated with radiotherapy plus ipilimumab. This chain links TRBV5-1 with TRBJ2-2; TRBD1 might be the D (5 bases). CDR3: CASRPLGAANTGELFF. The CDR3 bases are TGCGCCAGCAGGCCCCTTGGGGCAGCGAACACCGGGGAGCTGTTTTTT.